A single T cell receptor (beta chain) is shown here with its context. The data belong to a study of T cells in Graves' hyperthyroidism and ophthalmopathy. As for the study in general: Peripheral blood samples were taken at initial diagnosis, prior to any treatment.

PBMCs were sourced from more than 9 ml fresh peripheral blood. It was RNA transcripts that yielded the amplified TCR beta CDR3 regions. In the first-round RT-PCR of the TCR CDR3, the HTBI primer set was used. TCRdb recomputed calls from the multiplex PCR reads with MiXCR, one row per CDR3 protein. The sample contains 500,000 to 650,000 distinct CDR3 sequences, 17% of which appear only once. The CDR3 totals 15 residues. Deletions cut 0 bases from V and 7 bases from J, with 16 bases between. Germline CDR1 is SGHDT and CDR2 is YYEEEE. Material: blood. The receptor was derived from a young woman with Graves' ophthalmopathy. The rearrangement links TRBV5-6 to TRBJ1-2; D remains unclear. CDR3 residues: CASSLELAPGPGYTF. The CDR3 nucleotides are TGTGCCAGCAGCTTGGAACTCGCCCCGGGCCCTGGCTACACCTTC. Combining the CDR3 with reference TRBV5-6 and TRBJ1-2 gives the whole variable domain DAGVTQSPTHLIKTRGQQVTLRCSPKSGHDTVSWYQQALGQGPQFIFQYYEEEERQRGNFPDRFSGHQFPNYSSELNVNALLLGDSALYLCASSLELAPGPGYTFGSGTRLTVV.